In this sample, the clone carrying this TCR beta chain turned up once. No antigen is known for it. RNA was extracted with the RNeasy kit, and a quantity of about 0.45 to 1 ug was reverse transcribed using random hexamers. Amplification of TCR beta CDR3 across 54 Vbeta and 13 Jbeta was performed with immunoSEQ multiplex PCR. TCRdb reprocessed the immunoSEQ multiplex PCR reads via MiXCR and lists one record per CDR3 protein. The sample contains approximately 220,000 distinct CDR3 sequences, about 90% of which appear only once. This sample is drawn from a study of CD8 T cells in Susac syndrome. Findings and limits, study-wide: TCR sequencing and HLA analysis covered a relatively small number of individuals.

The CDR3 is 12 amino acids. Trimming took off 3 bases at V and 5 bases at J, with 7 bases between the two ends. The germline gives CDR1 SNHLY, CDR2 FYNNEI. The sample comprised CD8+ T cells from PBMCs. The TCR was taken from a human donor with multiple sclerosis. The chain is built from TRBV2 and TRBJ1-1, with D possibly being TRBD1 (6 bases). The CDR3 coding sequence is TGTGCCAGCAGTGACGGACAGACTGAAGCTTTCTTT. It encodes CASSDGQTEAFF.